This T cell receptor beta chain derives from a study of CD8 T cells in Susac syndrome. CDR3 length equals 14 residues. Per germline, CDR1 WNHNN and CDR2 SYGVQD (reference sequence). Trimming left V 6 bases short and J 6 bases short, with 16 bases between. With random hexamers, roughly 0.5 to 1 ug RNA was reverse transcribed. TCRdb processed the immunoSEQ multiplex PCR reads anew with MiXCR; each CDR3 protein has one entry. The sample shows about 290,000 distinct CDR3 sequences, roughly 85% of them seen only once. Input material: CD8+ T cells from PBMCs. The clonotype was recovered from a human donor with multiple sclerosis. The chain couples TRBV10-1 to TRBJ2-3; possible D gene TRBD1, 5 bases. CDR3 DNA: TGCGCCAGCAGCCCCAGCAGGGTGTGGGATACGCAGTATTTT. This sequence encodes CASSPSRVWDTQYF.